These T cell receptor beta chains were read from a single sample in a study of OX40 agonist ivuxolimab in advanced cancers. TCRdb's copy holds only in-frame clones and misses some; the assay was immunoSEQ multiplex PCR. Counted here are more than 25,000 clones, roughly 91% occurring once; the ten biggest clones make up 9.4%. Sample: CD4+ or CD8+ T cells sorted from blood, taken in a trial of the OX40 agonist ivuxolimab. The receptors derive from an adult with an advanced solid tumor such as melanoma, head and neck, liver or kidney cancer. Each CDR3 is given without its conserved first and last residue. The order of the fields is V gene, J gene, CDR3 protein.

V gene: TRBV25-1; J gene: TRBJ1-2; CDR3 protein: ASSSPGTAWAGYT
V gene: TRBV5-3; J gene: TRBJ1-2; CDR3 protein: ASSLQGADYGYT
V gene: TRBV11-2; J gene: TRBJ1-2; CDR3 protein: ASSLVFPVGDSHGYT
V gene: TRBV7-9; J gene: TRBJ2-3; CDR3 protein: ASSSSVRDRGFTDTQY
V gene: TRBV7-8; J gene: TRBJ1-3; CDR3 protein: ASSLGQGFSGNTIY
V gene: TRBV6-4; J gene: TRBJ1-1; CDR3 protein: ASSASTGAEAF
V gene: TRBV6-5; J gene: TRBJ1-5; CDR3 protein: ASSPGPYSNQPQH
V gene: TRBV29-1; J gene: .; CDR3 protein: SVYQRHEQY
V gene: TRBV27; J gene: TRBJ1-1; CDR3 protein: ASSIRDSTEAF
V gene: TRBV7-9; J gene: TRBJ2-7; CDR3 protein: ASSRAGPYSYEQY
V gene: TRBV6-1; J gene: TRBJ1-6; CDR3 protein: ASSERVTGSSPLH
V gene: TRBV7-8; J gene: TRBJ2-2; CDR3 protein: ASSSRTPNTGELF
V gene: TRBV6-5; J gene: TRBJ2-1; CDR3 protein: ASSYSTPGVHNEQF
V gene: TRBV19; J gene: TRBJ2-7; CDR3 protein: ATGRAGAPLEQY
V gene: TRBV19; J gene: TRBJ2-7; CDR3 protein: ASSRQGDGDEQY
V gene: TRBV5-6; J gene: TRBJ1-5; CDR3 protein: ASSFGSNQPQH
V gene: TRBV6-5; J gene: TRBJ1-5; CDR3 protein: ASSLLVNQPQH
V gene: TRBV9; J gene: TRBJ2-7; CDR3 protein: ASSVAGLADEQY
V gene: TRBV14; J gene: TRBJ1-4; CDR3 protein: ASSQDPGGYEKLF
V gene: TRBV11-2; J gene: TRBJ2-3; CDR3 protein: ASRRAGGGTDTQY
V gene: TRBV2; J gene: TRBJ2-2; CDR3 protein: ASSESNVASGMNTGELF
V gene: TRBV9; J gene: TRBJ1-2; CDR3 protein: ASSVGDGDRGRSYGYT
V gene: TRBV7-9; J gene: TRBJ2-7; CDR3 protein: ASSTRDRAYEQY
V gene: TRBV7-9; J gene: TRBJ2-2; CDR3 protein: ASSSHLRAEGTGELF
V gene: TRBV5-1; J gene: TRBJ2-1; CDR3 protein: ASSAGDYNEQF
V gene: TRBV19; J gene: TRBJ2-1; CDR3 protein: ASSIGLAGSYNEQF
V gene: TRBV29-1; J gene: TRBJ2-6; CDR3 protein: SVGPGQGAGGANVLT
V gene: TRBV18; J gene: TRBJ1-3; CDR3 protein: ASSPKSDAGNTIY
V gene: TRBV7-9; J gene: TRBJ1-1; CDR3 protein: ASSLHGDAEAF
V gene: TRBV18; J gene: TRBJ2-2; CDR3 protein: ASSHPTGELF
V gene: TRBV6-1; J gene: TRBJ2-3; CDR3 protein: ASSEAIVADTQY
V gene: TRBV6-6; J gene: TRBJ2-5; CDR3 protein: ASRKLTGLLQETQY
V gene: TRBV19; J gene: TRBJ1-1; CDR3 protein: ASNRGLSFEAF
V gene: TRBV27; J gene: TRBJ1-5; CDR3 protein: ASSLGLSNQPQH
V gene: TRBV4-3; J gene: TRBJ2-3; CDR3 protein: ASSQESQDLSTDTQY
V gene: TRBV15; J gene: TRBJ2-7; CDR3 protein: ATSATSGRFYEQY